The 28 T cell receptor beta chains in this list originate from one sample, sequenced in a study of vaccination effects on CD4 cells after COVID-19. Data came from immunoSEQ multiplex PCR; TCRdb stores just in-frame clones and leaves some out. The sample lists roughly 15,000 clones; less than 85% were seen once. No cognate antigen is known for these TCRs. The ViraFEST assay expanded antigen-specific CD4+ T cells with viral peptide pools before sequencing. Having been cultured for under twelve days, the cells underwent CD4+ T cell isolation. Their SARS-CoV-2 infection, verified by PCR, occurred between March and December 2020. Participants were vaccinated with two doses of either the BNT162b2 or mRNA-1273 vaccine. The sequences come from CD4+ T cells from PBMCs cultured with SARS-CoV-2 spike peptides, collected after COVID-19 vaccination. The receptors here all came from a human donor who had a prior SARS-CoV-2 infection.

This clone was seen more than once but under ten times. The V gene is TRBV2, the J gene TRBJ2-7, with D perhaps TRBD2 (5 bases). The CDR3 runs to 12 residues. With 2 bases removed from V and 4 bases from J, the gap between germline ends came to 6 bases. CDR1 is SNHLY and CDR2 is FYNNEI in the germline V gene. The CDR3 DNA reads TGTGCCAGCAGTGAAACGGGATACGAGCAGTACTTC. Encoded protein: CASSETGYEQYF.

The CDR3 sequence is CASSTEWGGNTIYF. Written as DNA, the CDR3 is TGTGCCAGTAGTACGGAATGGGGTGGAAACACCATATATTTT. The chain combines TRBV19 with TRBJ1-3; no firm D call. This CDR3 is 14 amino acids long. Germline V CDR1 and CDR2: LNHDA, SQIVND (reference sequence). Trimming cost V 4 bases and J 3 bases, with 10 bases left between them.

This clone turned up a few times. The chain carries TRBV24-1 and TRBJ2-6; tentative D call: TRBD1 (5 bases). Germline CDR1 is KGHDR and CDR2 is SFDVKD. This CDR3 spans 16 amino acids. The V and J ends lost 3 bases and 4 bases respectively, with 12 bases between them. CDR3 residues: CATSDPRASGANVLTF. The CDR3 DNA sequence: TGTGCCACCAGTGATCCCAGGGCGTCCGGGGCCAACGTCCTGACTTTC.

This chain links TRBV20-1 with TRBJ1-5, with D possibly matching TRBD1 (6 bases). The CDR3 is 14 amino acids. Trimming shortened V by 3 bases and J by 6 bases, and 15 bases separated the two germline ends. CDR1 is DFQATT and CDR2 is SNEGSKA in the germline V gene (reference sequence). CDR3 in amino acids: CSASRGAQGQPQHF. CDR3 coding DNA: TGCAGTGCTAGTCGGGGGGCGCAAGGTCAGCCCCAGCATTTT.

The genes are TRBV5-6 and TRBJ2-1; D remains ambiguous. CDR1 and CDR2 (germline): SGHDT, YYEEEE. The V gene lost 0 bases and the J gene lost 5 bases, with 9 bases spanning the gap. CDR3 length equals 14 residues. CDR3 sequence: CASSLGDWNNEQFF. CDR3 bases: TGTGCCAGCAGCTTGGGAGACTGGAACAATGAGCAGTTCTTC.

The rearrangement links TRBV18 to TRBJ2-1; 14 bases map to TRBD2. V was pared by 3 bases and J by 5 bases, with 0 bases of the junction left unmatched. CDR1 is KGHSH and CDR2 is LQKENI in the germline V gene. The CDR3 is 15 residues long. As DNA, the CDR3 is TGTGCCAGCTCACCGGGACTAGCGGGAGACAATGAGCAGTTCTTC. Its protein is CASSPGLAGDNEQFF.

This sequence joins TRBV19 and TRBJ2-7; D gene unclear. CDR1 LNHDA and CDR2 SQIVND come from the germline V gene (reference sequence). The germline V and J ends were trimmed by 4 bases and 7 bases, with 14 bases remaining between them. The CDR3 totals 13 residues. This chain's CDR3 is CASSTWMSQEQYF. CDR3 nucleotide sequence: TGTGCCAGTAGTACCTGGATGAGCCAGGAGCAGTACTTC.

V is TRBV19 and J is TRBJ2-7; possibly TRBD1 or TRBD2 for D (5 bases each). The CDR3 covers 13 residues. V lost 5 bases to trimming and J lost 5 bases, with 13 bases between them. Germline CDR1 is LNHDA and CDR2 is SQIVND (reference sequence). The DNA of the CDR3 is TGTGCCAGTAGTCACCCACGGGGCGACGAGCAGTACTTC. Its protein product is CASSHPRGDEQYF.

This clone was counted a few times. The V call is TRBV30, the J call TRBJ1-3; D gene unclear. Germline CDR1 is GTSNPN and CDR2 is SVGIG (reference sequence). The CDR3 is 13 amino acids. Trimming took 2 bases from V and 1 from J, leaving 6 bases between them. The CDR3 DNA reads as TGTGCCTGGAGTAGTGATTCTGGAAACACCATATATTTT. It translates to CAWSSDSGNTIYF.

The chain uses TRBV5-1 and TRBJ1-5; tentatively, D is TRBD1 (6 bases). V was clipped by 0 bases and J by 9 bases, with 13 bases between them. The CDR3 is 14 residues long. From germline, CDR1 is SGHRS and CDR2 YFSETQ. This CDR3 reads CASSLEAGRGPQHF. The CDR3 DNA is TGCGCCAGCAGCTTGGAGGCAGGCAGGGGGCCCCAGCATTTT. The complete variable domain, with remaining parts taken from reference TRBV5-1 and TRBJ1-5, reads KAGVTQTPRYLIKTRGQQVTLSCSPISGHRSVSWYQQTPGQGLQFLFEYFSETQRNKGNFPGRFSGRQFSNSRSEMNVSTLELGDSALYLCASSLEAGRGPQHFGDGTRLSIL.

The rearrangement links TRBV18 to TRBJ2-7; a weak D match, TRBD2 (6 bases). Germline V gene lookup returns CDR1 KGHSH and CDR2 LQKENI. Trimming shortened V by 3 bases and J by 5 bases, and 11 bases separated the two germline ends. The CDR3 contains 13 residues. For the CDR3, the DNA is TGTGCCAGCTCACCTGGCTGGGGGGACGAGCAGTACTTC. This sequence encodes CASSPGWGDEQYF.

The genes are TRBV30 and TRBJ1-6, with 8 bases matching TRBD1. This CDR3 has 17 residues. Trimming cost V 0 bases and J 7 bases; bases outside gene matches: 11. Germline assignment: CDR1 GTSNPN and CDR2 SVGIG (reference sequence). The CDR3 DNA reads TGTGCCTGGAGTGTAAAGGGAACAGGGGGTTGGAATTCACCCCTCCACTTT. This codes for CAWSVKGTGGWNSPLHF. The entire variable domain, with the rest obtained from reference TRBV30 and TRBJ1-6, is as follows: SQTIHQWPATLVQPVGSPLSLECTVEGTSNPNLYWYRQAAGRGLQLLFYSVGIGQISSEVPQNLSASRPQDRQFILSSKKLLLSDSGFYLCAWSVKGTGGWNSPLHFGNGTRLTVT.

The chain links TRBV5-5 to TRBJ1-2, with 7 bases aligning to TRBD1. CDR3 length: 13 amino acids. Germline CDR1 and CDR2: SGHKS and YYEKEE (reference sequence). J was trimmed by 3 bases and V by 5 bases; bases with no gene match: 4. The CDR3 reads CASRKTGDYGYTF. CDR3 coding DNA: TGTGCCAGCAGAAAAACAGGGGACTATGGCTACACCTTC.

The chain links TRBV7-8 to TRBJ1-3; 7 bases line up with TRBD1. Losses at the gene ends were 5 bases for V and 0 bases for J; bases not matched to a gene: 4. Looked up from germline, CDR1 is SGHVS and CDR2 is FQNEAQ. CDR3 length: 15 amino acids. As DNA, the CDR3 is TGTGCCAGCAGCCGCGGGACAGCCTCTGGAAACACCATATATTTT. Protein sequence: CASSRGTASGNTIYF.

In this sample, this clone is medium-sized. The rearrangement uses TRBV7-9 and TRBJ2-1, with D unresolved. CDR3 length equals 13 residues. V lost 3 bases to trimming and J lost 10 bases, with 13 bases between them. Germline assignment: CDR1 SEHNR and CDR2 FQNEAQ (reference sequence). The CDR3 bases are TGTGCCAGCAGCTTCACTGGCTTCGGGGAGCAGTTCTTC. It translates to CASSFTGFGEQFF.

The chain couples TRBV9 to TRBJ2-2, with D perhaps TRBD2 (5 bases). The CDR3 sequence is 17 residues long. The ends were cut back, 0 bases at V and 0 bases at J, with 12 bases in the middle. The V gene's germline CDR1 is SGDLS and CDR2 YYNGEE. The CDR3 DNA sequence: TGTGCCAGCAGCGTAGAGGTCTTCGGGGCGAACACCGGGGAGCTGTTTTTT. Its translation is CASSVEVFGANTGELFF.

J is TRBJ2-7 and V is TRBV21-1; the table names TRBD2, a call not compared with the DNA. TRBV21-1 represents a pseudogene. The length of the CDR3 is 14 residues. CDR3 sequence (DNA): TGTGCCAGCAGCAAAACCGGGAGAATCTACGAGCAGTACTTC. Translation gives CASSKTGRIYEQYF.

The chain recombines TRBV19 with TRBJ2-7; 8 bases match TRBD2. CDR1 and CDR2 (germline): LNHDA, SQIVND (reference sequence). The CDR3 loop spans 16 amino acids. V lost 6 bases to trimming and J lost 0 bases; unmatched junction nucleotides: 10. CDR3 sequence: CASRDSGIQSSYEQYF. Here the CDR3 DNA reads TGTGCCAGTAGGGATAGCGGGATACAAAGCTCCTACGAGCAGTACTTC.

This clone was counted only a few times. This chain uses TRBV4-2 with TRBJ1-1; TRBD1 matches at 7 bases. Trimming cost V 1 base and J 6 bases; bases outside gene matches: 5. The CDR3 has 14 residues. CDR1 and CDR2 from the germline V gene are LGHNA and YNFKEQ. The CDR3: CASSQAGRGAEAFF. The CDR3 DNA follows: TGTGCCAGCAGCCAAGCAGGCAGGGGGGCTGAAGCTTTCTTT.

The CDR3 nucleotides are TGTGCCAGCAGCCCCCGCGCGGGGGGAAGGGATGAGCAGTTCTTC. Its protein is CASSPRAGGRDEQFF. The genes are TRBV11-3 and TRBJ2-1, with 8 bases that match TRBD2. The CDR3 runs 15 residues. Germline V gene data show CDR1 as SGHNT and CDR2 as YENEEA. The V and J ends lost 5 bases and 8 bases, in that order; junction bases with no gene match: 11.

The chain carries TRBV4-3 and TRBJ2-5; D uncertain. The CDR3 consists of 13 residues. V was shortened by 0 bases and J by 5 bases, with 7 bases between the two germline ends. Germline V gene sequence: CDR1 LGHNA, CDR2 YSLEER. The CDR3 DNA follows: TGCGCCAGCAGCCAAGATCGTGGGGAGACCCAGTACTTC. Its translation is CASSQDRGETQYF.

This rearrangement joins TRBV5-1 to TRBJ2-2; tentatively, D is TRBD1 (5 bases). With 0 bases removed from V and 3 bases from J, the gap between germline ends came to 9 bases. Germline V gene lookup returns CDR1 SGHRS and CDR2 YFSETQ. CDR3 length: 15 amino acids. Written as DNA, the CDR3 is TGCGCCAGCAGCTTGGGTACAGGCGACACCGGGGAGCTGTTTTTT. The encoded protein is CASSLGTGDTGELFF. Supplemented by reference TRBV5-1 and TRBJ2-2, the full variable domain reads KAGVTQTPRYLIKTRGQQVTLSCSPISGHRSVSWYQQTPGQGLQFLFEYFSETQRNKGNFPGRFSGRQFSNSRSEMNVSTLELGDSALYLCASSLGTGDTGELFFGEGSRLTVL.

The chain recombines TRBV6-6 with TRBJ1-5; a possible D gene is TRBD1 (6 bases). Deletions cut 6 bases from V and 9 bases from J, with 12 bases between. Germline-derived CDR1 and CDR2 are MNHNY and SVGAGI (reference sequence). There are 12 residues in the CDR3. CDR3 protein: CASSTGKAPQHF. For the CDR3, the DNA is TGTGCCAGCAGCACAGGGAAGGCGCCCCAGCATTTT.

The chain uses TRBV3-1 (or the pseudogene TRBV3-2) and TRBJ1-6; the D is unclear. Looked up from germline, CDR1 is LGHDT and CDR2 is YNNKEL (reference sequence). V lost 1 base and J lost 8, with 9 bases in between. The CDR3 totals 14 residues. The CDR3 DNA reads TGTGCCAGCAGCCAAGGATTTTCTGATTCACCCCTCCACTTT. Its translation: CASSQGFSDSPLHF.

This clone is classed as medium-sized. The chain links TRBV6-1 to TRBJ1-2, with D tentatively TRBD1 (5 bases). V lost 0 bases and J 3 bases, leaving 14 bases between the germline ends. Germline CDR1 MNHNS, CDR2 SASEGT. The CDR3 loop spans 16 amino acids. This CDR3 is CASSEASGLGDYGYTF. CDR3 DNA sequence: TGTGCCAGCAGTGAAGCTTCGGGGCTGGGTGACTATGGCTACACCTTC.

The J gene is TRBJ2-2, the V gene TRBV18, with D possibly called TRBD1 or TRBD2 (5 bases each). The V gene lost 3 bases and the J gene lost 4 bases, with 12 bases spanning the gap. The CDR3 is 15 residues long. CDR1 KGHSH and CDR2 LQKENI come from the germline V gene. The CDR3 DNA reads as TGTGCCAGCTCACCCCGGGGCGGAGGCACCGGGGAGCTGTTTTTT. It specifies CASSPRGGGTGELFF.

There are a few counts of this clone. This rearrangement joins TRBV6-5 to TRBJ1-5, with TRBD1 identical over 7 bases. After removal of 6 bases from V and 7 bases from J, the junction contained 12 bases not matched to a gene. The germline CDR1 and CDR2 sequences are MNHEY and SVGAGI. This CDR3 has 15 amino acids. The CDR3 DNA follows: TGTGCCAGCAGCACCGGCGCAGGGGGTGGGCAGCCCCAGCATTTT. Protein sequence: CASSTGAGGGQPQHF.

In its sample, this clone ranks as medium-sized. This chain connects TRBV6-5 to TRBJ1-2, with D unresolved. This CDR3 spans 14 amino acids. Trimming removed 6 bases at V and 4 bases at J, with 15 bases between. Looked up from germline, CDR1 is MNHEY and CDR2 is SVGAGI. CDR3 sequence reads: CASSHPGSVYGYTF. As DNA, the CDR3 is TGTGCCAGCAGCCACCCGGGGTCAGTCTATGGCTACACCTTC.